This T cell receptor (beta chain) is from a study of HIV-infected children after antiretroviral therapy interruption. Overall study context: For the interruption arm, samples span week 0 through about 3 years after study end.

This clonotype was detected ten times or more. Its antigen is not known. Described treatment: PENTA 11 planned treatment interruption arm or continuous ART arm. The TCR library was built from RNA with a 3' RACE protocol and unique molecular identifiers. From the 3' RACE reads, TCRdb called clonotypes with MiXCR, one entry per CDR3 protein. This table has about 37,000 distinct CDR3 sequences, about 7% appearing once. General observations from the study: After treatment interruption started, naive CD4+ CDR3 overlap across time points dropped.

V was clipped by 6 bases and J by 5 bases, with 17 bases between them. The CDR3 has 14 amino acids. The germline V gene encodes CDR1 SNHLY and CDR2 FYNNEI. This clonotype was sampled from a pool of human donors with HIV. The sequenced sample was CD45RA+ CD4+ T cells from PBMCs, pooled from several time points, obtained from a donor given antiretroviral therapy, either interrupted or continuous. Subset described: naive CD4+ CD45RA+ CD45RO- T cells. This chain uses TRBV2 with TRBJ2-7; possible D gene TRBD1, 6 bases. CDR3 sequence (DNA): TGTGCCAGCAGAGGACAGTTTCCCCGTGACGAGCAGTACTTC. Encoded protein: CASRGQFPRDEQYF. The whole variable domain, remainder taken from reference TRBV2 and TRBJ2-7, is EPEVTQTPSHQVTQMGQEVILRCVPISNHLYFYWYRQILGQKVEFLVSFYNNEISEKSEIFDDQFSVERPDGSNFTLKIRSTKLEDSAMYFCASRGQFPRDEQYFGPGTRLTVT.